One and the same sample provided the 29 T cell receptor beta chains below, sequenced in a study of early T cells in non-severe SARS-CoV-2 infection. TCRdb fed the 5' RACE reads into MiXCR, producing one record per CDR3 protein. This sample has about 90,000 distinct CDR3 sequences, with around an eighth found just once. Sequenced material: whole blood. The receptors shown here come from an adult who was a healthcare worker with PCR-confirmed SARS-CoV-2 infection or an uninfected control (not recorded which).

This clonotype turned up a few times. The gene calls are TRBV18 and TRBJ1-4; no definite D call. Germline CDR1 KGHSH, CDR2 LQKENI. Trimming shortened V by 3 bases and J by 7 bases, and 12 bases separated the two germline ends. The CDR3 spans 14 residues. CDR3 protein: CASSPREGPEKLFF. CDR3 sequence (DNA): TGTGCCAGCTCACCCCGAGAAGGACCTGAAAAACTGTTTTTT. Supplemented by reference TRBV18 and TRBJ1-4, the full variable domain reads NAGVMQNPRHLVRRRGQEARLRCSPMKGHSHVYWYRQLPEEGLKFMVYLQKENIIDESGMPKERFSAEFPKEGPSILRIQQVVRGDSAAYFCASSPREGPEKLFFGSGTQLSVL.

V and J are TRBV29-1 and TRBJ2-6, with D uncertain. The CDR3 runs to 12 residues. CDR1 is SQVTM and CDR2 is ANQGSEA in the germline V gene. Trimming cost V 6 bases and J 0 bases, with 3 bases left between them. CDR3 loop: CSVSSGANVLTF. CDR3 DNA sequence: TGCAGCGTAAGCTCTGGGGCCAACGTCCTGACTTTC.

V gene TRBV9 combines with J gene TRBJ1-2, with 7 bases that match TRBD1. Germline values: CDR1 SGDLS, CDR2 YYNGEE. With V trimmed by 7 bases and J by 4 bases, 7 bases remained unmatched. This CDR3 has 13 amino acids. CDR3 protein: CASGTGAPYGYTF. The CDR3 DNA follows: TGTGCCAGCGGTACAGGGGCTCCCTATGGCTACACCTTC.

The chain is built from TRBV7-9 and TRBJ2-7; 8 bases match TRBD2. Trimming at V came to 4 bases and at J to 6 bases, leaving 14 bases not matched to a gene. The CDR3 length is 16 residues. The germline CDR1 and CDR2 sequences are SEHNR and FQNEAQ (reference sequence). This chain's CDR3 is CASSSTSSGWDLEQYF. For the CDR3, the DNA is TGTGCCAGCAGCTCCACATCTAGCGGGTGGGATCTCGAGCAGTACTTC. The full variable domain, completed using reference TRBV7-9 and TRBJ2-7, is DTGVSQNPRHKITKRGQNVTFRCDPISEHNRLYWYRQTLGQGPEFLTYFQNEAQLEKSRLLSDRFSAERPKGSFSTLEIQRTEQGDSAMYLCASSSTSSGWDLEQYFGPGTRLTVT.

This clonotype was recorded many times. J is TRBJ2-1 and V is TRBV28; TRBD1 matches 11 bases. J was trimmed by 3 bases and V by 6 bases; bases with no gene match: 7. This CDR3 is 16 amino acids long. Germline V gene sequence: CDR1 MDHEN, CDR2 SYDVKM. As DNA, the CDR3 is TGTGCCAGCAGCCTACCGGGACAGGGGGACTACAATGAGCAGTTCTTC. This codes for CASSLPGQGDYNEQFF.

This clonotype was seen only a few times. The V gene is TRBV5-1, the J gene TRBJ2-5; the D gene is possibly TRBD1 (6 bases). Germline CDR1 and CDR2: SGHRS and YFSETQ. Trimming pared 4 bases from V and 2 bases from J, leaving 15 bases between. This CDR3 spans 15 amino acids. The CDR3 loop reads CASSIPRQEQETQYF. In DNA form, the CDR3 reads TGCGCCAGCAGCATTCCTAGACAGGAACAAGAGACCCAGTACTTC.

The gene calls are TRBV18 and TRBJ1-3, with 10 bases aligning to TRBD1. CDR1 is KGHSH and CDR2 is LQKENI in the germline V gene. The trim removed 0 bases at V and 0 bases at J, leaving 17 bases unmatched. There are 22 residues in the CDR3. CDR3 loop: CASSPPRLRGQGVSVSGNTIYF. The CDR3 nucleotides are TGTGCCAGCTCACCACCAAGACTCCGAGGACAGGGGGTTTCGGTCTCTGGAAACACCATATATTTT.

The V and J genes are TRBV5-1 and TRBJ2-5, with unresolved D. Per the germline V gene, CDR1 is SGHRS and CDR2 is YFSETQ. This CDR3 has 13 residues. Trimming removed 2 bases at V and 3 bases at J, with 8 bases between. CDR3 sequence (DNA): TGCGCCAGCAGCTTCGTGTTGGAAGAGACCCAGTACTTC. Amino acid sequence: CASSFVLEETQYF.

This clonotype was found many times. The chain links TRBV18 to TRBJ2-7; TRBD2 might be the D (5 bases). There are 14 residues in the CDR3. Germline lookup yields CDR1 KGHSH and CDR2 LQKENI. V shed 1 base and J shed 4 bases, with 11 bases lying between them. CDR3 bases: TGTGCCAGCTCACCACGAGAGGGTTCGTACGAGCAGTACTTC. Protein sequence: CASSPREGSYEQYF.

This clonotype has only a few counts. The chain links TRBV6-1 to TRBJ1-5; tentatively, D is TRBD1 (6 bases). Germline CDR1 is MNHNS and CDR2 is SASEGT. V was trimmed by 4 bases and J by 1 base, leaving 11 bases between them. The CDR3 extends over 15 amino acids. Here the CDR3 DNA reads TGTGCCAGCAGTGCACAGGGTTTGAGCAATCAGCCCCAGCATTTT. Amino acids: CASSAQGLSNQPQHF.

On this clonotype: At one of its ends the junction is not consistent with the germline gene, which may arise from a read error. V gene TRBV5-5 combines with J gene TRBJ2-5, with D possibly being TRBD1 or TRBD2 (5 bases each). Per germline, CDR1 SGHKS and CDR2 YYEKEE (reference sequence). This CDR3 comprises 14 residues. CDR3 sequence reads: CTSSSWGTRETQYF. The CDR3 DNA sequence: TGTACCAGCAGCTCCTGGGGCACTAGAGAGACCCAGTACTTC.

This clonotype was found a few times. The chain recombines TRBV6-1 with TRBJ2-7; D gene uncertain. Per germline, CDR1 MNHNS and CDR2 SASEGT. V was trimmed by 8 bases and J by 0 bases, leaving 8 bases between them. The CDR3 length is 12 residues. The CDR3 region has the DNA TGTGCCAGCGGGCCGGGCTCCTACGAGCAGTACTTC. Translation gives CASGPGSYEQYF.

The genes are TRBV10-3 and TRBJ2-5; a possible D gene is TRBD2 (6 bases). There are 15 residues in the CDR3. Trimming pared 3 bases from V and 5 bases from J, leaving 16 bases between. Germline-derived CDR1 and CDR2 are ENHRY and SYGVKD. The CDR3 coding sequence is TGTGCCATCAGTGAAAGGGGCGGGGAAGTGGAGACCCAGTACTTC. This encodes CAISERGGEVETQYF.

The CDR3 DNA follows: TGCGCCAGCAGCTTGGTTCCGGGCTCGGGGAATTCACCCCTCCACTTT. It is translated as CASSLVPGSGNSPLHF. The chain combines TRBV5-1 with TRBJ1-6, with no clear D. CDR3 size: 16 residues. V lost 0 bases and J lost 7, with 14 bases in between. The germline CDR1 and CDR2 sequences are SGHRS and YFSETQ.

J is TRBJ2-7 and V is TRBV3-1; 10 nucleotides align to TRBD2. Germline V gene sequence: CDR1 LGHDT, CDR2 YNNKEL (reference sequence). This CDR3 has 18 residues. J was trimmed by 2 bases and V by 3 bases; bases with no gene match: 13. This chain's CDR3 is CASSQPFDPAGGPYEQYF. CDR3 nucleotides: TGTGCCAGCAGCCAGCCCTTTGATCCAGCGGGAGGGCCCTACGAGCAGTACTTC.

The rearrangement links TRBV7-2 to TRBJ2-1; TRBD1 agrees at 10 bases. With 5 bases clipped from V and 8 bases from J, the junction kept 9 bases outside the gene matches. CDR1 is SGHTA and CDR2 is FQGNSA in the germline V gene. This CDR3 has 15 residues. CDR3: CASSRDRGYTDEQFF. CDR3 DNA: TGTGCCAGCAGCAGGGACAGGGGCTACACGGATGAGCAGTTCTTC.

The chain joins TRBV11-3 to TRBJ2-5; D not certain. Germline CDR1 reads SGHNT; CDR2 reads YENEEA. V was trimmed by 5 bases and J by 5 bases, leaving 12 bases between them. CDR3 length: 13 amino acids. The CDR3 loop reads CASSRSLSETQYF. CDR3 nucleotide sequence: TGTGCCAGCAGCCGTAGCCTCTCGGAGACCCAGTACTTC.

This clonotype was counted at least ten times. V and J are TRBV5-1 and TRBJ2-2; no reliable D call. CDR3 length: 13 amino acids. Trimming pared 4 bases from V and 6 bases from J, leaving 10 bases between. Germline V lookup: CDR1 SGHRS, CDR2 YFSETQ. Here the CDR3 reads CASSRDPAGELFF. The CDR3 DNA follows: TGCGCCAGCAGCAGGGATCCCGCCGGGGAGCTGTTTTTT.

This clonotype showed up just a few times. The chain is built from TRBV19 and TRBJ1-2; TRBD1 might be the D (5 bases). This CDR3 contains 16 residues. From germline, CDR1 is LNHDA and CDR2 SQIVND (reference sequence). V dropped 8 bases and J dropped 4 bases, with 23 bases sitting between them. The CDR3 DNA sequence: TGTGCCAGTCGCCTGTCCCCGAGCCAGGGCCTCTATGGCTACACCTTC. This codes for CASRLSPSQGLYGYTF.

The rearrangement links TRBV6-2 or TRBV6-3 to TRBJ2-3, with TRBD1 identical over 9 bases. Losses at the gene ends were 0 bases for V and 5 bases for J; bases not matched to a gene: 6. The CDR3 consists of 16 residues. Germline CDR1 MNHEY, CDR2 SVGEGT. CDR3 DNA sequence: TGTGCCAGCAGTTACTCACAGGGGGCAGATCGAGATACGCAGTATTTT. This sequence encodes CASSYSQGADRDTQYF.

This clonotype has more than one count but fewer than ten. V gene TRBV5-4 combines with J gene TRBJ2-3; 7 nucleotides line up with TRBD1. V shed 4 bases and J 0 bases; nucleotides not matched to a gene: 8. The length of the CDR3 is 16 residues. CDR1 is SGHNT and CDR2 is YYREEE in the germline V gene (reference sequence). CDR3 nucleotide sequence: TGTGCCAGCAGCCTGGACAGGACGCCTAGCACAGATACGCAGTATTTT. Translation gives CASSLDRTPSTDTQYF.

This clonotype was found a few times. For the CDR3, the DNA is TGCAGTGCTTTTGGGACTAGCGGGAGCTATGAGCAGTTCTTC. As protein: CSAFGTSGSYEQFF. The chain carries TRBV20-1 and TRBJ2-1; TRBD2 agrees at 14 bases. This CDR3 has 14 amino acids. Germline trimming cut 5 bases from V and 8 bases from J; bases unmatched to any gene: 5. Germline V gene lookup returns CDR1 DFQATT and CDR2 SNEGSKA (reference sequence).

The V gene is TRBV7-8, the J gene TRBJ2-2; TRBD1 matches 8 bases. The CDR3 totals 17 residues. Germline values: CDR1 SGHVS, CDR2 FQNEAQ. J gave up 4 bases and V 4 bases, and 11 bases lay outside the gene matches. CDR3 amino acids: CASSSKGQAQGTGELFF. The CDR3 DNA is TGTGCCAGCAGCTCGAAGGGACAGGCCCAGGGCACCGGGGAGCTGTTTTTT.

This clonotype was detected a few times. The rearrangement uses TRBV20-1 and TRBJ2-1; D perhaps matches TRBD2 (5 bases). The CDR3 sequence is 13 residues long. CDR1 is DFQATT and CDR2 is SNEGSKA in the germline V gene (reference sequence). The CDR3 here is CSRTGSSYNEQFF. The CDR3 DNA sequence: TGCAGCAGAACGGGGAGTTCCTACAATGAGCAGTTCTTC.

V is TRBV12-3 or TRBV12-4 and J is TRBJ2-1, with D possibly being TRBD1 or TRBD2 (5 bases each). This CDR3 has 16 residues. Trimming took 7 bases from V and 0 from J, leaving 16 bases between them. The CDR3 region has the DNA TGTGCCAGCACCCGCCGGGACCACAGCTCCTACAATGAGCAGTTCTTC. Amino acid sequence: CASTRRDHSSYNEQFF.

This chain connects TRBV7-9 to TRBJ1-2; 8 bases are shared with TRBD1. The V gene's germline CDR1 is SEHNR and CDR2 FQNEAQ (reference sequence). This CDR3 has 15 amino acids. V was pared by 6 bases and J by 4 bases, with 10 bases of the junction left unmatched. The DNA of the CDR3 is TGTGCCAGCAGGACCGGGACAGGAGAACTCTATGGCTACACCTTC. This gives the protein CASRTGTGELYGYTF.

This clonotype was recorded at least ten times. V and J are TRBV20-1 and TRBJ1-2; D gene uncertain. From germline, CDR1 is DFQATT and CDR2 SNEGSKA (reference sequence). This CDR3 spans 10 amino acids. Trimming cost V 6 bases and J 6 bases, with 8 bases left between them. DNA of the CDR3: TGCAGTGCAATCAACGATGGCTACACCTTC. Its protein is CSAINDGYTF.

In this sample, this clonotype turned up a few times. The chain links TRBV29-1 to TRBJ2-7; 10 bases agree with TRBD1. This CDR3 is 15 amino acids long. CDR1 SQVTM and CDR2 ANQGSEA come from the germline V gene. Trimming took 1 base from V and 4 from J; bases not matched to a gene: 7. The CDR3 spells CSVEGETGGNYEQYF. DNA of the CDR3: TGCAGCGTTGAAGGCGAGACAGGGGGCAATTACGAGCAGTACTTC.

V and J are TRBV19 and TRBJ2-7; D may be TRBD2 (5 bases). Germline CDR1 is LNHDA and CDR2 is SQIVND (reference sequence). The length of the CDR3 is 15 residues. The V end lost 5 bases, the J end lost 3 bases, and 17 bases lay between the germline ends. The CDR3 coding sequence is TGTGCCAGTAGTTCCCGGGATGTCCCCCTCTACGAGCAGTACTTC. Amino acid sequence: CASSSRDVPLYEQYF.